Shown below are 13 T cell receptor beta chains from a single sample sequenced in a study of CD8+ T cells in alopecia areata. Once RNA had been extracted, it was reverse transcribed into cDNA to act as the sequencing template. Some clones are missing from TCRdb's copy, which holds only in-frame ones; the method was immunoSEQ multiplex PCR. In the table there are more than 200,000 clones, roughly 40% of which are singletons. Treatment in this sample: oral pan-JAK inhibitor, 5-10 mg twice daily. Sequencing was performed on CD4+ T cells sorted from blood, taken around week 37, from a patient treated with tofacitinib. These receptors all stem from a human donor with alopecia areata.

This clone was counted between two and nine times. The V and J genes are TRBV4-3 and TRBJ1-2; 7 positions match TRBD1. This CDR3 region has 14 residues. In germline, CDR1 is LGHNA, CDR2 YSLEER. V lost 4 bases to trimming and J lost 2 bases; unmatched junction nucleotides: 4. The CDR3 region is CASSRPDRNYGYTF. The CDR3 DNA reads TGCGCCAGCAGCCGCCCGGACAGGAACTATGGCTACACCTTC.

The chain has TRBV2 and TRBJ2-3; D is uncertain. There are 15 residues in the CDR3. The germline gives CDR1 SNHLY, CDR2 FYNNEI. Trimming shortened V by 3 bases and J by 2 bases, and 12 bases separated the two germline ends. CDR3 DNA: TGTGCCAGCAGTGATGGTGGCGGAAACACAGATACGCAGTATTTT. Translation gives CASSDGGGNTDTQYF.

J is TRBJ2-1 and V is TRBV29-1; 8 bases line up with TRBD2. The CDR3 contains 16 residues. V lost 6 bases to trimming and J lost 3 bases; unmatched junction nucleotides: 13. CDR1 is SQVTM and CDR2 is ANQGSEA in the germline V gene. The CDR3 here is CSVWEPGLEVYNEQFF. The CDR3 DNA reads TGCAGCGTCTGGGAACCGGGACTAGAGGTCTACAATGAGCAGTTCTTC.

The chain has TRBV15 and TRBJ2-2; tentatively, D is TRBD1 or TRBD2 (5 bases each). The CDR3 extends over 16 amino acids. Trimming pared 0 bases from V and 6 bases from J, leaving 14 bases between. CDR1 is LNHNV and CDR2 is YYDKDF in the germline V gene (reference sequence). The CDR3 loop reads CATSRDRGFESGELFF. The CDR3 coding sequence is TGTGCCACCAGCAGAGATCGGGGCTTCGAGTCCGGGGAGCTGTTTTTT.

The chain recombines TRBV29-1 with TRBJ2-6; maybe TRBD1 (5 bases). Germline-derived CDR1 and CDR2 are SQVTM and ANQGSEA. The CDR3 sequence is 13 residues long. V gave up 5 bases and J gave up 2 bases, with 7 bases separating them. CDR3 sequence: CSVQQAGANVLTF. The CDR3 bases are TGCAGCGTTCAACAGGCTGGGGCCAACGTCCTGACTTTC.

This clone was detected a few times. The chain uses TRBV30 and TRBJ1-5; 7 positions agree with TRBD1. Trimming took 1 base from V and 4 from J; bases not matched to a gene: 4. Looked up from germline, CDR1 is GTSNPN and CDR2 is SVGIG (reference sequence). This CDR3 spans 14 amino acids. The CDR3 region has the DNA TGTGCCTGGAGTGGGGGGACAGTGAATCAGCCCCAGCATTTT. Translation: CAWSGGTVNQPQHF.

DNA for the CDR3: TGTGCCAGCAGCTCCGGAGCGGGAGATGGTGGAACTACGCAGTATTTT. Encoded protein: CASSSGAGDGGTTQYF. The chain uses TRBV9 and TRBJ2-3; 8 positions agree with TRBD2. The CDR3 contains 16 residues. The V gene's germline CDR1 is SGDLS and CDR2 YYNGEE. The V segment lost 4 bases and the J segment 8 bases; nucleotides outside the gene matches: 15.

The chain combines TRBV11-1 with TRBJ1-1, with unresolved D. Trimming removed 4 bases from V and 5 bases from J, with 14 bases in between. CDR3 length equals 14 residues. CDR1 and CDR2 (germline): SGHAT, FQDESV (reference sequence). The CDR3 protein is CASSSLSGYTEAFF. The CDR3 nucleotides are TGTGCCAGCAGCTCCCTCTCGGGTTATACTGAAGCTTTCTTT.

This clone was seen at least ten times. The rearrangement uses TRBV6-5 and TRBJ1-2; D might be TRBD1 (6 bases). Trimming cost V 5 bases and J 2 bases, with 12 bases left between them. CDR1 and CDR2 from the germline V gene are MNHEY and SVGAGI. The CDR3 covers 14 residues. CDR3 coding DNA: TGTGCCAGCAGTCTAGGACAGACAAACTATGGCTACACCTTC. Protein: CASSLGQTNYGYTF.

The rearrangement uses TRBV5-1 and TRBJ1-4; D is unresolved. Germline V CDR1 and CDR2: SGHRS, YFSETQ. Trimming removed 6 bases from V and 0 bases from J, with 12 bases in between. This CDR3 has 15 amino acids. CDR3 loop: CASTPGGATNEKLFF. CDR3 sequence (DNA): TGCGCCAGCACCCCGGGAGGAGCAACTAATGAAAAACTGTTTTTT.

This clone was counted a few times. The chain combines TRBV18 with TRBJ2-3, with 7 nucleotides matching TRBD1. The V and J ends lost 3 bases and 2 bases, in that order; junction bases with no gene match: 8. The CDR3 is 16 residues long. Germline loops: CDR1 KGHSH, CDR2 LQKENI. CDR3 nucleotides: TGTGCCAGCTCACCTCTCCCGGGACAGAACACAGATACGCAGTATTTT. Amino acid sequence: CASSPLPGQNTDTQYF.

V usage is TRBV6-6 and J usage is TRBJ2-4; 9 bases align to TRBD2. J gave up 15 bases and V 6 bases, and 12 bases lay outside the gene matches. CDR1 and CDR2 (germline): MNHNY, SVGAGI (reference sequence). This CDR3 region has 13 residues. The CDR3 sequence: CASRAGTSLYPYF. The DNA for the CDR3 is TGTGCCAGCAGAGCCGGGACTAGCCTTTATCCGTACTTC.

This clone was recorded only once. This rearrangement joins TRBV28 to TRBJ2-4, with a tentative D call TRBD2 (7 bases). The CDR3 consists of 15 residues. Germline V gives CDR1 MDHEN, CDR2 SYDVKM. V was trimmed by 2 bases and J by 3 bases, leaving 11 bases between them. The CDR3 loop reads CASSLGGAGKNIQYF. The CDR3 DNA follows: TGTGCCAGCAGTTTAGGGGGGGCAGGCAAAAACATTCAGTACTTC.